The rows below give T cell receptor beta chains drawn from one sample of a study of circulating CD8 cells and anti-PD-1 response in melanoma. TCRdb re-analysed the reads in MiXCR, keeping a single row per CDR3 protein. The sample carries some 560 distinct CDR3 sequences, about 6% recorded once. The sample consisted of CD8+ T cells from PBMCs, taken at baseline or after one month of anti-PD-1 therapy (not recorded which). The receptors were sampled from a human donor with melanoma. Each CDR3 is given with its conserved first and last residue. Fields, in order: J gene, V gene, clone size, CDR3 length, D gene, CDR3 DNA, CDR3 protein. A D gene is named only where the DNA matches it firmly. Expanded clones get a size class; other rows say once, few or many, or leave the size out.

TRBJ2-1 | TRBV29-1 | large | 11 | . | . | CSVGTGTLTDF
TRBJ1-5 | TRBV2 | medium-sized | 14 | . | TGTGCCAGCAGTGAGTGGAGTAGCAATCAGCCCCAGCATTTT | CASSEWSSNQPQHF
TRBJ2-7 | TRBV20-1 | large | 13 | . | TGCAGTGCTCCGGAGGGGACCTTCTACGAGCAGTACTTC | CSAPEGTFYEQYF
TRBJ2-7 | TRBV7-9 | few | 12 | . | TGTGCCAGCAGCTTAGCCTTTTCCGAGCAGTACTTC | CASSLAFSEQYF
TRBJ2-6 | TRBV4-2 | large | 16 | . | TGTGCCAGCAGCCAAGATTTGGGGTCCGGGGCCAACGTCCTGACTTTC | CASSQDLGSGANVLTF
TRBJ2-1 | TRBV6-6 | medium-sized | 13 | . | TGTGCCAGCACCCCCAACCCCTACAATGAGCAGTTCTTC | CASTPNPYNEQFF
TRBJ2-7 | TRBV14 | medium-sized | 17 | TRBD1 | TGTGCCAGCAGCCAAGAATACTCGACAGGGGGATTTCGAGAGCAGTACTTC | CASSQEYSTGGFREQYF
TRBJ1-4 | TRBV27 | large | 14 | . | TGTGCCAGCAGCTCAGGGACAACTAATGAAAAACTGTTTTTT | CASSSGTTNEKLFF
TRBJ1-1 | TRBV19 | medium-sized | 13 | TRBD1 | TGTGCCAGTGACAGGGTTCCGAACACTGAAGCTTTCTTT | CASDRVPNTEAFF
TRBJ2-7 | TRBV14 | medium-sized | 16 | TRBD1 | TGTGCCAGCAGCCAAGTCGTCGGGGGGACAGGGTACGAGCAGTACTTC | CASSQVVGGTGYEQYF
TRBJ2-1 | TRBV2 | medium-sized | 16 | TRBD2 | TGTGCCAGCAGTTCGCGACTAGCGGGAGTACACAATGAGCAGTTCTTC | CASSSRLAGVHNEQFF
TRBJ1-2 | TRBV28 | medium-sized | 13 | . | TGTGCCAGCAGCTCCCAGGGTTACTATGGCTACACCTTC | CASSSQGYYGYTF
TRBJ2-3 | TRBV6-1 | medium-sized | 16 | . | TGTGCCAGCAGTGAGTCCGGTCTGGATTCTCCAGATACGCAGTATTTT | CASSESGLDSPDTQYF
TRBJ2-7 | TRBV12-3/TRBV12-4 | medium-sized | 16 | TRBD2 | TGTGCCAGCAGCCTGGGGGGGACTAGCGCGACCTACGAGCAGTACTTC | CASSLGGTSATYEQYF
TRBJ1-6 | TRBV27 | large | 17 | TRBD1 | TGTGCCAGCGGTGGACAGGGATTAAGCTCCTATAATTCACCCCTCCACTTT | CASGGQGLSSYNSPLHF
TRBJ2-1 | TRBV10-3 | large | 13 | . | TGTGCCATCAGTGAGCTGGGATCCAATGAGCAGTTCTTC | CAISELGSNEQFF
TRBJ2-3 | TRBV6-4 | few | 13 | TRBD2 | TGTGCCAGCGGTGCGGGAGCCATAGATACGCAGTATTTT | CASGAGAIDTQYF
TRBJ2-7 | TRBV14 | large | 12 | . | TGTGCCAGCGGGGAGACCTCCTACGAGCAGTACTTC | CASGETSYEQYF
TRBJ2-1 | TRBV2 | medium-sized | 15 | . | TGTGCCAGCAGAGCGGACAGCTCATCCTACAATGAGCAGTTCTTC | CASRADSSSYNEQFF
TRBJ2-1 | TRBV14 | . | 13 | . | TGTGCCAGCAGCCAAGATCGAGGCGTACGGCAGTTCTTC | CASSQDRGVRQFF
TRBJ2-1 | TRBV29-1 | large | 13 | . | TGCAGCGTTGGACGCGCGTTACGCAATGAGCAGTTCTTC | CSVGRALRNEQFF
TRBJ2-7 | TRBV7-9 | medium-sized | 14 | . | TGTGCCAGCAGCTTGGGCACAATCTCCTACGAGCAGTACTTC | CASSLGTISYEQYF
TRBJ2-5 | TRBV2 | large | 15 | TRBD2 | TGTGCCAGCAGTGAAAGCCCTAGCGGGGGGGAGACCCAGTACTTC | CASSESPSGGETQYF
TRBJ2-2 | TRBV18 | large | 15 | . | TGTGCCAGCTCACCGCAGGACGATGGCACCGGGGAGCTGTTTTTT | CASSPQDDGTGELFF
TRBJ2-7 | TRBV27 | large | 11 | TRBD2 | TGTGCCAGCAGTGACTTGGCGGGAGAATACTTC | CASSDLAGEYF
TRBJ2-7 | TRBV29-1 | large | 12 | . | TGCAGCGTTTCCCTTTACTCCTACGAGCAGTACTTC | CSVSLYSYEQYF
TRBJ2-2 | TRBV7-3 | medium-sized | 12 | . | TGTGCCAGCAGCTTAACCACCGGGGAGCTGTTTTTT | CASSLTTGELFF
TRBJ2-1 | TRBV21-1 | large | 12 | . | TGTGCCAGCAGCATCTTGACTAGCTCGGGGATCTTC | CASSILTSSGIF
TRBJ2-7 | TRBV18 | large | 14 | . | TGTGCCAGCTCACCACCTTGGGGAAAATACGAGCAGTACTTC | CASSPPWGKYEQYF
TRBJ1-4 | TRBV2 | large | 14 | . | TGTGCCAGCAGCGCCGGGGGCGATAATGAAAAACTGTTTTTT | CASSAGGDNEKLFF
TRBJ2-7 | TRBV19 | few | 13 | . | TGTGCCAGTAGTCCCGACGACGGCTACGAGCAGTACTTC | CASSPDDGYEQYF
TRBJ2-4 | TRBV20-1 | . | 14 | . | TGCAGTGCTCATTCCGGGACGGGGACAAACATTCAGTACTTC | CSAHSGTGTNIQYF
TRBJ2-7 | TRBV20-1 | medium-sized | 11 | . | TGCAGTGCCACAGACTACTACGAGCAGTACTTC | CSATDYYEQYF
TRBJ2-1 | TRBV12-3/TRBV12-4 | large | 17 | . | TGTGCCAGCAGTTCGGAACTTGCGGAACTCCTCTACAATGAGCAGTTCTTC | CASSSELAELLYNEQFF
TRBJ2-2 | TRBV25-1 | large | 13 | . | TGTGCCAGCAGTGTGGGGGTTACCGGGGAGCTGTTTTTT | CASSVGVTGELFF
TRBJ2-5 | TRBV7-2 | large | 13 | . | TGTGCCAGCAGCAATAATGTACAAGAGACCCAGTACTTC | CASSNNVQETQYF
TRBJ2-7 | TRBV20-1 | medium-sized | 13 | . | TGCAGTGCTAGTGAACTGGGCGGCTACGAGCAGTACTTC | CSASELGGYEQYF
TRBJ2-2 | TRBV24-1 | hyperexpanded | 16 | TRBD1 | TGTGCCACCAGTGATCCGACAGGGGGCGAGTCCGGGGAGCTGTTTTTT | CATSDPTGGESGELFF
TRBJ1-2 | TRBV10-2 | large | 14 | . | TGCGCCAGCAGTGAGTCAAACAGTCCCAGGGGCTACACCTTC | CASSESNSPRGYTF
TRBJ2-7 | TRBV2 | once | 15 | . | TGTGCCAGCAGTGAATTGGGAGGCAGGGGCTACGAGCAGTACTTC | CASSELGGRGYEQYF
TRBJ2-1 | TRBV29-1 | . | 11 | . | TGCAGCGTGAGGACCGGGACTCTAACCGACTTC | CSVRTGTLTDF
TRBJ2-4 | TRBV10-3 | few | 20 | TRBD2 | TGTGCCATCCACTCATGTAATCGGGGGGTCAAGATTCTAGCCAAAAACATTCAGTACTTC | CAIHSCNRGVKILAKNIQYF
TRBJ2-7 | TRBV6-1 | . | 14 | . | TGTGCCAGCAGTGAGGGGGCAGAGCTGCTGCTGCAGTACTTC | CASSEGAELLLQYF
TRBJ2-5 | TRBV20-1 | medium-sized | 14 | TRBD1 | TGCAGTGCTAGAGGACAGGGTTTTCGGGAGACCCAGTACTTC | CSARGQGFRETQYF
TRBJ2-2 | TRBV7-2 | . | 17 | . | TGTGCCAGCAGCTTAGTAGGGGGAGGAGGATTTGCCGGGGAGCTGTTTTTT | CASSLVGGGGFAGELFF
TRBJ2-7 | TRBV18 | medium-sized | 13 | . | TGTGCCAGCTCAACCGGACCTTCCTACGCGCAGTACTTC | CASSTGPSYAQYF
TRBJ2-1 | TRBV27 | medium-sized | 16 | TRBD1 | TGTGCCAGCAGTCCGGGGGACAGGGGGTACTACAATGAGCAGTTCTTC | CASSPGDRGYYNEQFF
TRBJ2-7 | TRBV19 | medium-sized | 13 | TRBD2 | TGTGCCAGTAGTATAATGGCGGGGGAGGAGCAGTACTTC | CASSIMAGEEQYF
TRBJ2-6 | TRBV19 | . | 16 | TRBD1 | TGTGCCAGTAGTAGGGACAGCAGCCCTGGGGCCAACGTCCTGACTTTC | CASSRDSSPGANVLTF
TRBJ1-5 | TRBV29-1 | large | 16 | TRBD1 | TGCAGCGTTGAAGTAGTTGGCAGGGGGCAGGATCAGCCCCAGCATTTT | CSVEVVGRGQDQPQHF
TRBJ1-5 | TRBV27 | large | 16 | . | TGTGCCAGCAGTTTATTGGCGGCTAATAGCAATCAGCCCCAGCATTTT | CASSLLAANSNQPQHF
TRBJ2-1 | TRBV19 | . | 16 | TRBD2 | TGTGCCAGTACTGATACCGGGACTACGGCAGGCCTTGAGCAGTTCTTC | CASTDTGTTAGLEQFF
TRBJ1-5 | TRBV27 | large | 15 | . | TGTGCCAGCAGCACAGGGCTTATGGGTGATCAGCCCCAGCATTTT | CASSTGLMGDQPQHF
TRBJ2-7 | TRBV2 | large | 10 | . | TGTGCCAGCAGTCTTTACGAGCAGTACTTC | CASSLYEQYF